This T cell receptor beta chain was sequenced in a study of T-cell memory formation after mild COVID-19. Study information: The study found TCR clusters largely donor specific.

V shed 0 bases and J shed 7 bases, with 13 bases lying between them. Germline CDR1 SQVTM, CDR2 ANQGSEA. This CDR3 comprises 14 residues. This clonotype was detected a few times. Each CDR3 protein is one row after TCRdb ran MiXCR on the 5' RACE reads. The table lists about half a million distinct CDR3 sequences, roughly 20% of them singletons. The sequence was collected from an adult woman who had mild COVID-19 (a few samples of this study predate the infection). Cell type and time point are not known. Material: PBMCs or a T cell subset sorted from them (not recorded which). This sequence joins TRBV29-1 and TRBJ2-1; possible D gene TRBD2, 6 bases. The CDR3 loop reads CSVEDPGVRNEQFF. CDR3 in DNA: TGCAGCGTTGAAGACCCGGGAGTGAGGAATGAGCAGTTCTTC.